This T cell receptor (beta chain) originates from a study of PD-1 blockade in classical Hodgkin lymphoma (dated by TCRdb to 2020 to 2021). Context from the whole study: Nivolumab dosing was 3 mg/kg intravenously every 2 weeks, continuing until either disease progression or unacceptable toxicity. The study used CyTOF and TCR beta sequencing to define a peripheral blood immune signature of response to PD-1 blockade in classical Hodgkin lymphoma. General study outcomes and caveats: CD4+ but not CD8+ TCR diversity rose significantly by C4D1 (p=0.0027 vs p=0.16), most apparent in complete responders (p=0.02). Baseline diversity similar to that of newly diagnosed patients was observed in trial patients achieving complete response, whereas significantly lower diversity was observed in partial responders and progressors. Diversity was lower in patients who began nivolumab less than 1 year after ASCT, so these patients were left out of later analyses to avoid confounding by immune reconstitution. Baseline TCR diversity was reported to be lower in newly diagnosed patients than in healthy donors, and even lower in relapsed/refractory patients. Only a single clinical trial cohort was studied, and what caused the repertoire differences, possibly disease activity or prior therapy, remained undefined.

Regarding this clone: Its binding antigen is unknown. Base quality data are lacking; no much larger clone is found one base away.

Sample time point, as interpreted from the label and publication: cycle 4 day 1 (C4D1), after five to seven weeks of nivolumab. Relapse after autologous stem cell transplantation had occurred in all trial patients, and cohorts A, B and C were distinguished by prior brentuximab vedotin exposure. The trial cohort comprised roughly 50 patients with relapsed/refractory classical Hodgkin lymphoma whose best overall responses were complete response, partial response or progressive disease. Single-agent nivolumab was administered to trial patients in the multi-cohort phase II CheckMate 205 trial. Best overall response was determined by an independent review committee according to the 2007 International Working Group response criteria. Trial PBMCs were collected just before the start of nivolumab (C1D1) and during therapy at cycle 2 day 1 and cycle 4 day 1. Peripheral blood was collected in 8 mL Vacutainer Cell Preparation Tubes, from which PBMCs were isolated by centrifugation and then cryopreserved.

The Qiagen DNeasy kit was used to extract genomic DNA from unsorted PBMCs and from the negatively selected CD4+ and CD8+ fractions. TCR beta CDR3 regions were amplified by immunoSEQ multiplex PCR using primers annealing to V and J segments. A synthetic immune receptor repertoire was used to minimize amplification bias, and remaining bias was computationally removed after sequencing. From the authors' description of their analysis: Repertoire diversity was quantified as the Shannon entropy index using custom Python scripts. Unsorted, CD4+ and CD8+ repertoires were analyzed separately, except for combined analyses in which CD4+ and CD8+ sequences were merged in silico. A clone was considered expanded if an increase in frequency of at least 2-fold after treatment relative to C1D1 was found, and a pseudocount of 0.5 was applied to clones undetected at baseline. Singleton clones were defined as clones with 0 or 1 copy at C1D1, and non-singleton clones were defined as clones with 2 or more copies. By matching protein sequences in sorted samples from the same patient, clones expanded in unsorted samples were annotated as CD4+, CD8+ or unknown. Wilcoxon tests were applied to paired samples to test diversity changes from C1D1 to C4D1. TCRdb retrieved this table from immuneACCESS and kept in-frame rearrangements only. Not all clones are present; in checked studies, unresolved V genes account for under half, and no reason is known for the remainder. V and J calls and clone size come straight from that table; D and trimming were deduced from the DNA. The sample records about 85,000 clones, 90% of which are singletons. The ten most abundant clones make up around 2.7% of the sample.

The source of this sequence is a human donor with classical Hodgkin lymphoma. This specimen consisted of peripheral blood mononuclear cells (PBMCs), obtained before the fourth cycle of nivolumab.

This receptor has the CDR3 CASSPTGLEETQYF. At the DNA level, the sequence is TGTGCCAGCTCACCAACCGGGCTCGAGGAGACCCAGTACTTC. The rearrangement combines TRBV18 with TRBJ2-5, with no D gene named confidently. V was cut back by 2 bases and J by 5 bases, leaving a gap of 12 bases between them. CDR1 and CDR2 are read off the germline V gene as KGHSH and LQKENI. The CDR3 starts with the cysteine, ends with the phenylalanine, and has 14 residues. Left in the record is the CDR3 DNA by itself, 42 bases read in frame from the first base.